These 14 T cell receptor beta chains were all obtained from the same sample, sequenced in a study of T cells in narcolepsy. Some clones are missing from TCRdb's copy, which holds only in-frame ones; the method was immunoSEQ multiplex PCR. The sample yields some 30,000 clones, around 80% seen once. Input material: CD45RA- memory CD4+ T cells from PBMCs. The origin of the receptors is a human donor with narcolepsy.

This chain uses TRBV19 with TRBJ1-1; TRBD1 matches 8 bases. The CDR3 sequence is 13 residues long. V shed 8 bases and J 1 base; nucleotides not matched to a gene: 3. CDR1 and CDR2 from the germline V gene are LNHDA and SQIVND (reference sequence). Here the CDR3 DNA reads TGTGCCAGTTTTGACAGGGGGAACACTGAAGCTTTCTTT. Translated, it gives CASFDRGNTEAFF.

The chain carries TRBV19 and TRBJ2-3; the D is unclear. There are 16 residues in the CDR3. CDR1 is LNHDA, CDR2 SQIVND, per germline (reference sequence). V lost 3 bases and J 2 bases, leaving 15 bases between the germline ends. The CDR3 nucleotides read TGTGCCAGTAGTATGGGGTCGGGCCTAGACACAGATACGCAGTATTTT. This translates into CASSMGSGLDTDTQYF.

This clone was observed a single time. The rearrangement joins TRBV9 to TRBJ1-2; D ambiguous. This CDR3 spans 14 amino acids. Germline CDR1 SGDLS, CDR2 YYNGEE. V was cut by 0 bases and J by 2 bases, with 8 bases left in between. Here the CDR3 reads CASSVAAANYGYTF. The CDR3 bases are TGTGCCAGCAGCGTAGCGGCAGCAAACTATGGCTACACCTTC.

The chain recombines TRBV6-1 with TRBJ1-1; TRBD1 aligns across 9 bases. This CDR3 spans 14 amino acids. Germline V gene data show CDR1 as MNHNS and CDR2 as SASEGT. Germline trimming cut 6 bases from V and 1 base from J; bases unmatched to any gene: 3. CDR3 loop: CASRRTGANTEAFF. The CDR3 coding sequence is TGTGCCAGCAGAAGGACAGGGGCGAACACTGAAGCTTTCTTT.

CDR3 coding DNA: TGTGCCAGCAGCTTGGAACGCGGGACAGGGTATTCCGATACGCAGTATTTT. This gives the protein CASSLERGTGYSDTQYF. This chain uses TRBV5-6 with TRBJ2-3; 9 nucleotides align to TRBD1. CDR3 length equals 17 residues. J lost 6 bases, V lost 0 bases, and 11 bases had no gene match. Per germline, CDR1 SGHDT and CDR2 YYEEEE.

The rearrangement uses TRBV6-1 and TRBJ2-1; 8 bases match TRBD1. V dropped 6 bases and J dropped 7; count of bases not matched to a gene: 8. This CDR3 has 14 residues. Germline CDR1 MNHNS, CDR2 SASEGT. CDR3 region: CASRSSGTGNEQFF. The CDR3 DNA is TGTGCCAGCAGGTCTTCCGGGACAGGTAATGAGCAGTTCTTC.

This chain uses TRBV6-5 with TRBJ2-5, with 8 positions matching TRBD1. The germline V gene encodes CDR1 MNHEY and CDR2 SVGAGI. Losses at the gene ends were 7 bases for V and 4 bases for J; bases not matched to a gene: 5. The CDR3 length is 13 residues. CDR3 sequence (DNA): TGTGCCAGCACCGCGACAGGGGCAGAGACCCAGTACTTC. Encoded protein: CASTATGAETQYF.

The chain uses TRBV25-1 and TRBJ1-6; possibly TRBD1 for D (6 bases). The CDR3 is made up of 13 amino acids. Trimming took off 7 bases at V and 7 bases at J, with 11 bases between the two ends. Germline V gene data show CDR1 as MGHDK and CDR2 as SYGVNS. The CDR3: CASKGVENSPLHF. CDR3 nucleotides: TGTGCCAGCAAGGGGGTGGAGAATTCACCCCTCCACTTT. The full variable domain, its missing parts supplied by reference TRBV25-1 and TRBJ1-6, is EADIYQTPRYLVIGTGKKITLECSQTMGHDKMYWYQQDPGMELHLIHYSYGVNSTEKGDLSSESTVSRIRTEHFPLTLESARPSHTSQYLCASKGVENSPLHFGNGTRLTVT.

V is TRBV7-2 and J is TRBJ2-5, with TRBD1 identical over 8 bases. Germline loops: CDR1 SGHTA, CDR2 FQGNSA. The CDR3 totals 15 residues. V was pared by 3 bases and J by 5 bases, with 8 bases of the junction left unmatched. This CDR3 reads CASSFKPGGLETQYF. Here the CDR3 DNA reads TGTGCCAGCAGCTTTAAGCCAGGGGGCTTGGAGACCCAGTACTTC.

In the case of this clone: No conserved phenylalanine or tryptophan ends this CDR3, so it is likely a read error. The V call is TRBV18, the J call TRBJ2-7, with a possible D match to TRBD2 (6 bases). Germline assignment: CDR1 KGHSH and CDR2 LQKENI. Trimming pared 3 bases from V and 4 bases from J, leaving 16 bases between. The CDR3 totals 15 residues. Here the CDR3 reads CASSPTAGGEYEQYS. The CDR3 DNA is TGTGCCAGCTCACCGACAGCCGGGGGAGAGTACGAGCAGTACTCC.

The chain joins TRBV2 to TRBJ1-2, with 7 nucleotides matching TRBD1. J gave up 0 bases and V 7 bases, and 5 bases lay outside the gene matches. The germline CDR1 and CDR2 sequences are SNHLY and FYNNEI. CDR3 length: 14 amino acids. The CDR3 here is CASKGTASNYGYTF. CDR3 nucleotides: TGTGCCAGCAAGGGGACAGCTTCTAACTATGGCTACACCTTC.

This sequence joins TRBV6-5 and TRBJ1-4; unclear D gene. Trimming left V 6 bases short and J 5 bases short, with 10 bases between. CDR1 MNHEY and CDR2 SVGAGI come from the germline V gene. This CDR3 is 13 amino acids long. The DNA of the CDR3 is TGTGCCAGCAGCCTCGGGAGAAATGAAAAACTGTTTTTT. Amino acids: CASSLGRNEKLFF.

This chain joins TRBV5-1 and TRBJ2-5; D assignment may be TRBD1 or TRBD2 (5 bases each). The CDR3 runs 15 residues. Germline lookup yields CDR1 SGHRS and CDR2 YFSETQ. Trimming cost V 2 bases and J 5 bases, with 16 bases left between them. The CDR3 sequence is CASSFSSGAGETQYF. The CDR3 nucleotides are TGCGCCAGCAGCTTTTCCTCCGGGGCCGGGGAGACCCAGTACTTC.

The CDR3, as DNA: TGTGCCAGCAGTTACGGGTACACCTACAATGAGCAGTTCTTC. As protein: CASSYGYTYNEQFF. The V gene is TRBV6-5, the J gene TRBJ2-1; no clear D gene. Trimming removed 2 bases at V and 2 bases at J, with 7 bases between. CDR3 size: 14 residues. CDR1 and CDR2 from the germline V gene are MNHEY and SVGAGI.